Described below is a single T cell receptor (beta chain) sequence and its context. The antigen remains undetermined. Assay: immunoSEQ multiplex PCR; the TCRdb copy retains only in-frame clones and omits some. The sample yields roughly 87,000 clones, more than 80% seen once. This entry comes from a study of OX40 agonist ivuxolimab in advanced cancers. About the research overall: Partial responses, seen in three patients, involved one hepatocellular carcinoma and two cutaneous melanomas. General observations from the study: The authors did not determine the antigen specificity of the expanded peripheral T cells. Dosing at 0.1 to 3.0 mg/kg was accompanied by clonal expansion of CD4+ and CD8+ blood T cells by week 6.

Patients were excluded for autoimmune disease history or systemic immunosuppression. CDR3 size: 15 residues. V was clipped by 2 bases and J by 1 base; unmatched bases: 4. From germline, CDR1 is MNHEY and CDR2 SVGAGI. This TCR derives from an adult with an advanced solid tumor such as melanoma, head and neck, liver or kidney cancer. The chain joins TRBV6-5 to TRBJ1-2; 7 bases align to TRBD1. The material was CD4+ or CD8+ T cells sorted from blood, obtained in a trial of the OX40 agonist ivuxolimab. The CDR3 coding sequence is TGTGCCAGCAGTTACACGGCAGGGGGTAACTATGGCTACACCTTC. Protein product: CASSYTAGGNYGYTF.